A selection of T cell receptor beta chains follows, all from one sample in a study of T cells in Graves' hyperthyroidism and ophthalmopathy. TCRdb reprocessed the multiplex PCR reads via MiXCR and lists one record per CDR3 protein. The table lists about 530,000 distinct CDR3 sequences, roughly 17% of them singletons. What was sequenced was blood. Receptors originate from a young woman with Graves' ophthalmopathy. CDR3s include the opening cysteine and the closing phenylalanine or tryptophan. Fields, in order: V gene, D gene, clone size, J gene, CDR3 DNA, CDR3 protein. D genes are given only for firm matches. Some rows have no size entry. The others give once, few or many, or a class for an expanded clone.

v_call: TRBV7-9; d_call: NA; clone_size: few; j_call: TRBJ2-7; cdr3_nt: TGTGCCAGCAGCCCTGCCCAGTTAGGGAACGTTCCCTACGAGCAGTACTTC; cdr3_aa: CASSPAQLGNVPYEQYF
v_call: TRBV6-1; d_call: NA; clone_size: many; j_call: TRBJ1-1; cdr3_nt: TGTGCCAGCAGTCGGACCGTTTTAGGCACTGAAGCTTTCTTT; cdr3_aa: CASSRTVLGTEAFF
v_call: TRBV4-1; d_call: TRBD2; clone_size: NA; j_call: TRBJ2-1; cdr3_nt: TGCGCCAGCAGCCAAGAAGGGTCTGGGACTAGCGGGAGTCATGAGCAGTTCTTC; cdr3_aa: CASSQEGSGTSGSHEQFF
v_call: TRBV24-1; d_call: TRBD2; clone_size: NA; j_call: TRBJ2-1; cdr3_nt: TGTGCCACCAGTGATCCGGGACTAGCGGAGACTAATGAGCAGTTCTTC; cdr3_aa: CATSDPGLAETNEQFF
v_call: TRBV4-3; d_call: NA; clone_size: many; j_call: TRBJ2-7; cdr3_nt: TGCGCCAGCAGCCAAGTCTGGGGTACCCTCGAGCAGTACTTC; cdr3_aa: CASSQVWGTLEQYF
v_call: TRBV5-1; d_call: NA; clone_size: NA; j_call: TRBJ2-1; cdr3_nt: TGCGCCAACAGCTTGATACGGGGACGATTGGACAATGAGCAGTTCTTC; cdr3_aa: CANSLIRGRLDNEQFF
v_call: TRBV29-1; d_call: TRBD1; clone_size: NA; j_call: TRBJ1-2; cdr3_nt: TGCAGCGTTGAAGGCCAGACAGGGGCCTCAGCCGGCTTATATGGCTACACCTTC; cdr3_aa: CSVEGQTGASAGLYGYTF
v_call: TRBV9; d_call: NA; clone_size: few; j_call: TRBJ1-2; cdr3_nt: TGTGCCAGCAGCGGTAGTTGGGGGGCAGGGGGCTACACCTTC; cdr3_aa: CASSGSWGAGGYTF
v_call: TRBV4-3; d_call: NA; clone_size: few; j_call: TRBJ2-1; cdr3_nt: TGCGCCAGCAGCCAAGTTTTGCAGGGCTCCTACAATGAGCAGTTCTTC; cdr3_aa: CASSQVLQGSYNEQFF
v_call: TRBV7-2; d_call: TRBD1; clone_size: NA; j_call: TRBJ1-4; cdr3_nt: TGTGCCAGCAGCTACGACAGGGGGCGGGTTGAAAAACTGTTTTTT; cdr3_aa: CASSYDRGRVEKLFF
v_call: TRBV5-6; d_call: NA; clone_size: many; j_call: TRBJ1-5; cdr3_nt: TGTGCCAGCAGCCCGTCTAGGGACGTAAATCAGCCCCAGCATTTT; cdr3_aa: CASSPSRDVNQPQHF
v_call: TRBV24-1; d_call: NA; clone_size: NA; j_call: TRBJ2-3; cdr3_nt: TGTGCCACCAGTGATTTTGGGGAATCTAGCACAGATACGCAGTATTTT; cdr3_aa: CATSDFGESSTDTQYF
v_call: TRBV15; d_call: NA; clone_size: few; j_call: TRBJ2-6; cdr3_nt: TGTGCCACCAGGCCGACAAAATACATACCCGCCTCTGGGGCCAACGTCCTGACTTTC; cdr3_aa: CATRPTKYIPASGANVLTF
v_call: TRBV5-1; d_call: TRBD1; clone_size: few; j_call: TRBJ1-1; cdr3_nt: TGCGCCAGCTCGGGGACAGGGTTGGGGAACACTGAAGCTTTCTTT; cdr3_aa: CASSGTGLGNTEAFF
v_call: TRBV4-2; d_call: TRBD2; clone_size: few; j_call: TRBJ2-7; cdr3_nt: TGTGCCAGCAGCCAAGATAATAGCGGGGGGGCAAACGAGCAGTACTTC; cdr3_aa: CASSQDNSGGANEQYF
v_call: TRBV7-6; d_call: NA; clone_size: many; j_call: TRBJ2-2; cdr3_nt: TGTGCCAGCAGCTTAGTAGGCGGAAGGCACACCGGGGAGCTGTTTTTT; cdr3_aa: CASSLVGGRHTGELFF
v_call: TRBV18; d_call: NA; clone_size: few; j_call: TRBJ1-4; cdr3_nt: TGTGCCAGCTCACCAGTCGGGGAAGGGAATGAAAAACTGTTTTTT; cdr3_aa: CASSPVGEGNEKLFF
v_call: TRBV30; d_call: NA; clone_size: NA; j_call: TRBJ2-5; cdr3_nt: TGTGCCTGGGAGATGGCATCGGGAACCCAGTACTTC; cdr3_aa: CAWEMASGTQYF
v_call: TRBV6-5; d_call: TRBD2; clone_size: NA; j_call: TRBJ2-1; cdr3_nt: TGTGCCAGCAGTTACTTAACCGGGACTAGTTCAGCCTACAATGAGCAGTTCTTC; cdr3_aa: CASSYLTGTSSAYNEQFF
v_call: TRBV5-1; d_call: TRBD1; clone_size: many; j_call: TRBJ1-3; cdr3_nt: TGCGCCAGCAGCTGGGGACAGCACCTCTCTGGAAACACCATATATTTT; cdr3_aa: CASSWGQHLSGNTIYF
v_call: TRBV5-4; d_call: NA; clone_size: few; j_call: TRBJ1-1; cdr3_nt: TGTGCCAGCAGGGCCAACAGTCGCGTTAACACTGAAGCTTTCTTT; cdr3_aa: CASRANSRVNTEAFF
v_call: TRBV30; d_call: NA; clone_size: many; j_call: TRBJ2-2; cdr3_nt: TGTGCCTGGACCAAGGGAACCGGGGAGCTGTTTTTT; cdr3_aa: CAWTKGTGELFF
v_call: TRBV7-3; d_call: NA; clone_size: many; j_call: TRBJ2-3; cdr3_nt: TGTGCCAGCAGCTTAGGGCCAGCTTCTATGACAGATACGCAGTATTTT; cdr3_aa: CASSLGPASMTDTQYF
v_call: TRBV20-1; d_call: NA; clone_size: few; j_call: TRBJ2-2; cdr3_nt: TGCAGTGCTAGGGACCACACCGGGGAGCTGTTTTTT; cdr3_aa: CSARDHTGELFF
v_call: TRBV5-6; d_call: TRBD1; clone_size: NA; j_call: TRBJ1-5; cdr3_nt: TGTGCCAGCAGCTTTCACTCCGGACAGGGCAGGGACAATCAGCCCCAGCATTTT; cdr3_aa: CASSFHSGQGRDNQPQHF
v_call: TRBV15; d_call: NA; clone_size: NA; j_call: TRBJ1-2; cdr3_nt: TGTGCCACCAGCAGTTGGGCACCTACCTATGGCTACACCTTC; cdr3_aa: CATSSWAPTYGYTF
v_call: TRBV4-3; d_call: NA; clone_size: many; j_call: TRBJ1-1; cdr3_nt: TGCGCCAGCCGACGGGGACTCGAGAACACTGAAGCTTTCTTT; cdr3_aa: CASRRGLENTEAFF
v_call: TRBV18; d_call: TRBD1; clone_size: NA; j_call: TRBJ2-3; cdr3_nt: TGTGCCAGCTCTAGCTCGGGACAGGAAACAGATACGCAGTATTTT; cdr3_aa: CASSSSGQETDTQYF
v_call: TRBV28; d_call: NA; clone_size: many; j_call: TRBJ1-1; cdr3_nt: TGTGCCAGCAGCCAACAGGACACTGAAGCTTTCTTT; cdr3_aa: CASSQQDTEAFF
v_call: TRBV7-9; d_call: NA; clone_size: many; j_call: TRBJ1-1; cdr3_nt: TGTGCCAGCAGCTTACCGGTCCAGAACACTGAAGCTTTCTTT; cdr3_aa: CASSLPVQNTEAFF
v_call: TRBV7-9; d_call: NA; clone_size: many; j_call: TRBJ2-3; cdr3_nt: TGTGCCAGCAGCTTTAGGGGAGATACGCAGTATTTT; cdr3_aa: CASSFRGDTQYF
v_call: TRBV18; d_call: NA; clone_size: many; j_call: TRBJ2-3; cdr3_nt: TGTGCCAGCTCCCCCCCCGGGGCAACAGATACGCAGTATTTT; cdr3_aa: CASSPPGATDTQYF
v_call: TRBV7-2; d_call: NA; clone_size: many; j_call: TRBJ1-2; cdr3_nt: TGTGCCAGCAGCAGAGTCGGGGAGTTTGGTTATGGCTACACCTTC; cdr3_aa: CASSRVGEFGYGYTF
v_call: TRBV20-1; d_call: TRBD1; clone_size: few; j_call: TRBJ1-2; cdr3_nt: TGCAGCGTTGAAACAGGGGGCAAAAACTATGGCTACACCTTC; cdr3_aa: CSVETGGKNYGYTF
v_call: TRBV11-2; d_call: NA; clone_size: many; j_call: TRBJ2-5; cdr3_nt: TGTGCCAGCAGCGCCACTAGCCTTGAGACCCAGTACTTC; cdr3_aa: CASSATSLETQYF
v_call: TRBV9; d_call: TRBD2; clone_size: few; j_call: TRBJ2-2; cdr3_nt: TGTGCCAGCAGCAGGACTAGCGTTCTCACCGGGGAGCTGTTTTTT; cdr3_aa: CASSRTSVLTGELFF
v_call: TRBV2; d_call: TRBD1; clone_size: many; j_call: TRBJ1-6; cdr3_nt: TGTGCCAGCAGTGAAGTCAGGGGGTCACCCCTCCACTTT; cdr3_aa: CASSEVRGSPLHF
v_call: TRBV29-1; d_call: TRBD1; clone_size: many; j_call: TRBJ2-1; cdr3_nt: TGCAGCGCGACAGGGAAATACTACAATGAGCAGTTCTTC; cdr3_aa: CSATGKYYNEQFF
v_call: TRBV7-3; d_call: NA; clone_size: many; j_call: TRBJ1-1; cdr3_nt: TGTGCCAGCAGCTTAACGCAGCGCACTGAAGCTTTCTTT; cdr3_aa: CASSLTQRTEAFF
v_call: TRBV6-5; d_call: NA; clone_size: many; j_call: TRBJ2-7; cdr3_nt: TGTGCCAGCAGTTACGGAGATCAGGGTACATACGAGCAGTACTTC; cdr3_aa: CASSYGDQGTYEQYF